The source of this T cell receptor beta chain is a study of cytomegalovirus exposure and HLA in healthy donors. The ends were cut back, 4 bases at V and 2 bases at J, with 12 bases in the middle. CDR1 SGHTA and CDR2 FQGNSA come from the germline V gene. The CDR3 totals 14 residues. PCR used 60 Vbeta primers and 13 Jbeta primers. Only in-frame clones appear in the TCRdb table, and some are missing; sequencing was by immunoSEQ multiplex PCR. The sample yields some 120,000 clones, about three quarters seen once. The V and J genes are TRBV7-2 and TRBJ2-7; D may be TRBD1 (7 bases). The receptor comes from a human donor in good health. The sample taken for sequencing was PBMCs. The chain's CDR3 is CASSSRGTPYEQYF. The CDR3 region has the DNA TGTGCCAGCAGCTCCAGGGGGACTCCCTACGAGCAGTACTTC.